This T cell receptor beta chain was retrieved from a study of T cell responses to AZD1222 COVID-19 vaccine. Worth noting for this clone: Its cognate antigen is unknown.

TCRdb's table, derived via immunoSEQ multiplex PCR, lists solely in-frame clones and lacks some. The sample comprises around 190,000 clones, around 94% of which are singletons, and about 1.2% rests with the top ten. The study's findings and limits: Following two doses of AZD1222, Spike-specific TCR breadth and depth rose.

With 8 bases removed from V and 1 base from J, the gap between germline ends came to 14 bases. Per germline, CDR1 KGHSH and CDR2 LQKENI. The CDR3 covers 14 residues. The chain combines TRBV18 with TRBJ1-1, with D tentatively TRBD1 (5 bases). This TCR derives from an adult in good health. Material: peripheral blood, obtained on day 0 of AZD1222 vaccination. The CDR3 region has the DNA TGTGCCAGCCTCCCGGGGACGGGGAACACTGAAGCTTTCTTT. It codes for CASLPGTGNTEAFF.